This T cell receptor (beta chain) was recorded in a study of T cells in Graves' hyperthyroidism and ophthalmopathy. The CDR3 sequence is 15 residues long. Trimming left V 3 bases short and J 4 bases short, with 14 bases between. Germline assignment: CDR1 LNHDA and CDR2 SQIVND (reference sequence). Amplification yielded TCR beta CDR3 regions, with RNA transcripts as the source. With the HTBI primer set, the TCR CDR3 went through a first round of RT-PCR. TCRdb re-called the multiplex PCR reads through MiXCR, storing one row per CDR3 protein. This table has around 700,000 distinct CDR3 sequences, 18% appearing once.

The chain recombines TRBV19 with TRBJ2-3; D is unresolved. This receptor was obtained from a woman between 45 and 60 years old with Graves' hyperthyroidism that later progressed to Graves' ophthalmopathy. Sequencing was done on a sample of blood. The CDR3 DNA reads as TGTGCCAGTAGTATCCGCAGGCAGTTTGCAGATACGCAGTATTTT. Amino acids: CASSIRRQFADTQYF.